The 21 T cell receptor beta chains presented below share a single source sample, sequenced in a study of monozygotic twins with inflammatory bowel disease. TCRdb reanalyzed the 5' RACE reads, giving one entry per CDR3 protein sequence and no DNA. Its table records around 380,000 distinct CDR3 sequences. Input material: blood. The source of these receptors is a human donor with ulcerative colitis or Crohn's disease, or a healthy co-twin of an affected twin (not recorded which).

This chain's CDR3 is CASSPGAGRNEQFF. V gene TRBV3-1 combines with J gene TRBJ2-1; TCRdb's D call of TRBD1 is untestable without DNA. Germline CDR1 is LGHDT and CDR2 is YNNKEL (reference sequence). The CDR3 covers 14 residues.

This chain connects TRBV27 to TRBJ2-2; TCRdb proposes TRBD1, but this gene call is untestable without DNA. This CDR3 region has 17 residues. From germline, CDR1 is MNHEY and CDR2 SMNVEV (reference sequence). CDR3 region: CASSPRFRTGNTGELFF.

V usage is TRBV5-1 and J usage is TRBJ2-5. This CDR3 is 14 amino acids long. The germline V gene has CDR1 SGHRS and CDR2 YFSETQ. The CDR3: CASSLAGMGETQYF.

CDR3 loop: CSAREGGGDYTDTQYF. The chain combines TRBV20-1 with TRBJ2-3; TCRdb's D call, TRBD1, is unchecked because there is no DNA. The CDR3 loop spans 16 amino acids. Germline assignment: CDR1 DFQATT and CDR2 SNEGSKA (reference sequence).

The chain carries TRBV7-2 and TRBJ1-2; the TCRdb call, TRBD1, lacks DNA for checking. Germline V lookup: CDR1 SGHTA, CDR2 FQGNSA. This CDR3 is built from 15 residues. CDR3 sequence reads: CASSLGRGIDYGYTF.

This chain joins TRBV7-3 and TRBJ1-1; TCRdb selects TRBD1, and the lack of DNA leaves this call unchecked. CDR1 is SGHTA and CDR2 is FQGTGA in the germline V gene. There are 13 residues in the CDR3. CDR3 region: CASSLTGASEAFF. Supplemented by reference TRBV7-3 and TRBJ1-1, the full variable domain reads GAGVSQTPSNKVTEKGKYVELRCDPISGHTALYWYRQSLGQGPEFLIYFQGTGAADDSGLPNDRFFAVRPEGSVSTLKIQRTERGDSAVYLCASSLTGASEAFFGQGTRLTVV.

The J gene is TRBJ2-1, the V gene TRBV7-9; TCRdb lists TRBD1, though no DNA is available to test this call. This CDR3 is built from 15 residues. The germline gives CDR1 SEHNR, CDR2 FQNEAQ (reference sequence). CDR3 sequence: CASSPEGAVNNEQFF. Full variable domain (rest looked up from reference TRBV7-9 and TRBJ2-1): DTGVSQNPRHKITKRGQNVTFRCDPISEHNRLYWYRQTLGQGPEFLTYFQNEAQLEKSRLLSDRFSAERPKGSFSTLEIQRTEQGDSAMYLCASSPEGAVNNEQFFGPGTRLTVL.

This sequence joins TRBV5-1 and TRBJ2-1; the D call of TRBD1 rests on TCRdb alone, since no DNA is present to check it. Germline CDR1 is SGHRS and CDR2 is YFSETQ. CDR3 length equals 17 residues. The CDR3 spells CASSLEPTGSSYNEQFF.

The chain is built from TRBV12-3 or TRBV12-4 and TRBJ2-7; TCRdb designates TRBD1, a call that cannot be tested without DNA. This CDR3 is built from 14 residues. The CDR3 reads CASSTRQQTYEQYF.

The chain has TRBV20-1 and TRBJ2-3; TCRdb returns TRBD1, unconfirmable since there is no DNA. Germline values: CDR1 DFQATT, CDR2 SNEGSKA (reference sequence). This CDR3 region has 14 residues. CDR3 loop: CSAPPSGGTDTQYF.

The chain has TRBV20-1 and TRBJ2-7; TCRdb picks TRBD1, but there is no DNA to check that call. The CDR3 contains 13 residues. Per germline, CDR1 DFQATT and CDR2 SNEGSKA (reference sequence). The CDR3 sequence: CSALPGRTYEQYF.

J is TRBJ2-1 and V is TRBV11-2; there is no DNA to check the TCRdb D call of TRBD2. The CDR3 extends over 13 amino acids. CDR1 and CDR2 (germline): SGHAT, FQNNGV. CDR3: CASSLEPGGPGFF.

CDR3 amino acids: CASSLAGPRNTQYF. The rearrangement uses TRBV6-2 or TRBV6-3 and TRBJ2-3; absent DNA, TCRdb's TRBD2 call cannot be checked. The CDR3 consists of 14 residues. The germline CDR1 and CDR2 sequences are MNHEY and SVGEGT.

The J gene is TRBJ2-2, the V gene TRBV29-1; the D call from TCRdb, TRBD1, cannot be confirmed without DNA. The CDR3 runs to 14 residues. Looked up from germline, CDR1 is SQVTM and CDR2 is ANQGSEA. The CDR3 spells CSVLEGVVGGELFF.

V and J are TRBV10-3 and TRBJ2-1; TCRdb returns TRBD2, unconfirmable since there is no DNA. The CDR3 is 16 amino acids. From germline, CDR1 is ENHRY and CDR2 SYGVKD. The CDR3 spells CAISDGPPQGYNEQFF.

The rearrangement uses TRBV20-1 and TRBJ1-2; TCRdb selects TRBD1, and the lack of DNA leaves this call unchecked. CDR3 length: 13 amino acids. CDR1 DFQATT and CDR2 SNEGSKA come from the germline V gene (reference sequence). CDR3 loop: CSARGGRSYGYTF.

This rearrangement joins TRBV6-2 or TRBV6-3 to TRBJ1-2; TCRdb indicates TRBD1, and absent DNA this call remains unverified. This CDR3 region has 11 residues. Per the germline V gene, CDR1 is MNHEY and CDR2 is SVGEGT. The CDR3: CASSSGSGYTF.

The CDR3 here is CASSPTVTYGYTF. The chain recombines TRBV5-5 with TRBJ1-2. The CDR3 is 13 amino acids. Germline values: CDR1 SGHKS, CDR2 YYEKEE (reference sequence).

This chain's CDR3 is CSVEVGSTQYF. The rearrangement uses TRBV29-1 and TRBJ2-3; lacking DNA, the TRBD2 call made by TCRdb goes unchecked. From germline, CDR1 is SQVTM and CDR2 ANQGSEA. This CDR3 comprises 11 residues.

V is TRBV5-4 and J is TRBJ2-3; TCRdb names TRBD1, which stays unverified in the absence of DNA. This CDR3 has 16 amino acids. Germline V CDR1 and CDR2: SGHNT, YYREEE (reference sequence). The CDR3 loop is CASSRQISASTDTQYF.

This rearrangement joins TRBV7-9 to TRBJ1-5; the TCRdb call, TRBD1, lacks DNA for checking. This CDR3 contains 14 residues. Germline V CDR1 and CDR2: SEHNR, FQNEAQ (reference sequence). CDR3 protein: CASSGPGFGEPQHF.